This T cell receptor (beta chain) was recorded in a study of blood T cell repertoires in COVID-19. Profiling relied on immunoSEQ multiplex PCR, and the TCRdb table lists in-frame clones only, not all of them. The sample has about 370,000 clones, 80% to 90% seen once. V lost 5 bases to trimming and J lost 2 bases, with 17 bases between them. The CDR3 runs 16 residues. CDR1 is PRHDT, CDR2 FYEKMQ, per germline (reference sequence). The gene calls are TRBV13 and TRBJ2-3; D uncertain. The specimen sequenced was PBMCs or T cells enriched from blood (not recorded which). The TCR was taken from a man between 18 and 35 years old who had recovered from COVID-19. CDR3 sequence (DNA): TGTGCCAGCAGCCCACGGTCCGGGTACTCCACAGATACGCAGTATTTT. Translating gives CASSPRSGYSTDTQYF.